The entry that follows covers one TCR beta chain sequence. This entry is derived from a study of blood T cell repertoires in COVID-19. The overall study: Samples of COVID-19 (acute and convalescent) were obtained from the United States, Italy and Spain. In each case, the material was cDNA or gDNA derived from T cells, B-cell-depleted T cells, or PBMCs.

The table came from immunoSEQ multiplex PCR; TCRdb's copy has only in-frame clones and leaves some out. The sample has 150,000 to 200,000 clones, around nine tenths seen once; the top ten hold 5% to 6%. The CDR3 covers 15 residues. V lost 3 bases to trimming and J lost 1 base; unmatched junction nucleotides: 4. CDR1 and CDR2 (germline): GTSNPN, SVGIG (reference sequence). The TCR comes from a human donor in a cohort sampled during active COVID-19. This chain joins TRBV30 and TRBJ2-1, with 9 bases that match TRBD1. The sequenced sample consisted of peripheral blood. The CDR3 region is CAWSPGQGSYNEQFF. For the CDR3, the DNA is TGTGCCTGGAGCCCGGGACAGGGATCCTACAATGAGCAGTTCTTC.